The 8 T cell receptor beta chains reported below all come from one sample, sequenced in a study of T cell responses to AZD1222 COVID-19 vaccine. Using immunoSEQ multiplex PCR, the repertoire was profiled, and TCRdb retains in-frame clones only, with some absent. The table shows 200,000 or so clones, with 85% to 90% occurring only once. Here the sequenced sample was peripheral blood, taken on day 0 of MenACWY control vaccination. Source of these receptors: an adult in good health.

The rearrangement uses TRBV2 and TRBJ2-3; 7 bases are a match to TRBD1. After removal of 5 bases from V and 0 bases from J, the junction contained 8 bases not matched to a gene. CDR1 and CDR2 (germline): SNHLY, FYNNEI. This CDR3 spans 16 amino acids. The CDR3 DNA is TGTGCCAGCAGTAGCACCGGGACAGCTAGCACAGATACGCAGTATTTT. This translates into CASSSTGTASTDTQYF.

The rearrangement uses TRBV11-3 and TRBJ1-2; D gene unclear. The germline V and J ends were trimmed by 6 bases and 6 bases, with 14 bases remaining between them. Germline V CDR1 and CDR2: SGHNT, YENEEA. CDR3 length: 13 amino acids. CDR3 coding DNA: TGTGCCAGCAGTACGCTTTCCGGGGATGGCTACACCTTC. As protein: CASSTLSGDGYTF.

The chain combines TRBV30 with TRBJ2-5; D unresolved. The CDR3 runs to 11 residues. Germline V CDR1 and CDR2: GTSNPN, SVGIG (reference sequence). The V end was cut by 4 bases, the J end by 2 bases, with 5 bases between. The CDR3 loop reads CAWKSQETQYF. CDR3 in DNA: TGTGCCTGGAAATCACAAGAGACCCAGTACTTC.

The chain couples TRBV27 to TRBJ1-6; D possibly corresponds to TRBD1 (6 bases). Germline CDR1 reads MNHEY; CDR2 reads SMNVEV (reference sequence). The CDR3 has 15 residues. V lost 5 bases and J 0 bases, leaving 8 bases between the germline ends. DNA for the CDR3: TGTGCCAGCAGTGAGGGGGGCTCCTATAATTCACCCCTCCACTTT. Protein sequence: CASSEGGSYNSPLHF.

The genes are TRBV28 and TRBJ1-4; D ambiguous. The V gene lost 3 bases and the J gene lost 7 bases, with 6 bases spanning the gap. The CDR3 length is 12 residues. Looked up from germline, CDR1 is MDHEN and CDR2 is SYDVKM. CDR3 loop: CASSFPGEKLFF. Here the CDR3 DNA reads TGTGCCAGCAGTTTCCCAGGTGAAAAACTGTTTTTT.

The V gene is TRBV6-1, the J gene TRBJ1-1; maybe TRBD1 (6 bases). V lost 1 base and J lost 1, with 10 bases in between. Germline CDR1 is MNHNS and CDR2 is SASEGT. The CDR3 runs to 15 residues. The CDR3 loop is CASSEDGQWNTEAFF. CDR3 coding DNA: TGTGCCAGCAGTGAAGATGGACAGTGGAACACTGAAGCTTTCTTT.

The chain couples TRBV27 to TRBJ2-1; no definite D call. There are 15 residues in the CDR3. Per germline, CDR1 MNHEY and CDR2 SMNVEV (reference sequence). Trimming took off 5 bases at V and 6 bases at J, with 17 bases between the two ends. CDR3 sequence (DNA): TGTGCCAGCAGTAAGCCGATATCGTCCGTCAATGAGCAGTTCTTC. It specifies CASSKPISSVNEQFF.

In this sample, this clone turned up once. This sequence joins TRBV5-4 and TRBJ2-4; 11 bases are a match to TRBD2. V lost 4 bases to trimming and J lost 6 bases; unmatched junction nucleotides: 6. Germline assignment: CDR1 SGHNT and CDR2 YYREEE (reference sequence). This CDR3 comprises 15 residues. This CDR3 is CASSHEGTSGNIQYF. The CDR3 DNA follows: TGTGCCAGCAGCCACGAAGGGACTAGCGGAAACATTCAGTACTTC.